Ten or more counts support the clone carrying this T cell receptor (beta chain). Its antigen is undetermined. TCRdb reprocessed the reads via MiXCR and lists one record per CDR3 protein. In the table there are some 240,000 distinct CDR3 sequences, over 15% of which are singletons. The sample originates from a study of T cell repertoires in cytomegalovirus infection. The overall study: A matching HLA type, together with CMV infection, was signaled by public TCR beta signatures.

Regarding the study as a whole: The ex vivo response showed dominance by HLA-C-restricted CMV-specific TCR beta clonotypes.

CDR1 SGDLS and CDR2 YYNGEE come from the germline V gene. The V and J ends lost 3 bases and 2 bases respectively, with 22 bases between them. The CDR3 sequence is 18 residues long. The sequence was collected from a human donor in good health (CMV status not recorded). Some clones in this sample may be carry-over from other donors' samples. Sequencing was performed on CD8+ T cells from PBMCs. The chain employs TRBV9 and TRBJ2-3; tentatively, D is TRBD1 (6 bases). This CDR3 is CASSESWAGGRDTDTQYF. In nucleotides, the CDR3 is TGTGCCAGCAGCGAGTCTTGGGCTGGGGGCCGCGACACAGATACGCAGTATTTT.